This TCR beta chain was documented in a study of T-cell reconstitution after alpha-beta-depleted transplantation in children. CDR3 length: 18 residues. Trimming cost V 4 bases and J 3 bases; bases outside gene matches: 9. Germline V gene sequence: CDR1 LNHNV, CDR2 YYDKDF (reference sequence). The TCRbeta library was prepared with unique molecular identifiers. TCRdb re-called the PCR reads with MiXCR, one entry per CDR3 protein. Of hundreds of thousands of distinct CDR3 sequences listed, about 17% are singletons. The chain employs TRBV15 and TRBJ2-5; 15 nucleotides agree with TRBD2. The source is a boy in the first two years of life who had a stem cell transplant for Wiskott-Aldrich syndrome, so the T cells may come from the graft donor. This sample comprised PBMCs, mostly from graft donor cells, obtained 360 days after TCRalphabeta/CD19-depleted stem cell transplant. The CDR3 spells CATSIGLAGGLHKETQYF. Here the CDR3 DNA reads TGTGCCACCAGCATTGGACTAGCGGGAGGGTTGCATAAAGAGACCCAGTACTTC. The entire variable domain, with the rest obtained from reference TRBV15 and TRBJ2-5, is as follows: DAMVIQNPRYQVTQFGKPVTLSCSQTLNHNVMYWYQQKSSQAPKLLFHYYDKDFNNEADTPDNFQSRRPNTSFCFLDIRSPGLGDTAMYLCATSIGLAGGLHKETQYFGPGTRLLVL.